The present T cell receptor (beta chain) was sequenced within a study of metastatic and nonmetastatic thyroid tumors. Study context: Comparative analysis of repertoires was undertaken across blood and tumor or nodule tissue obtained from malignant and benign thyroid patients. General study findings and limits: Malignant thyroid tumors reportedly exceeded benign nodules significantly in TCR beta diversity, with the difference appearing in blood and tumor.

Judged by abundance, this clone is medium-sized. Its specificity is unknown. The V end lost 5 bases, the J end lost 7 bases, and 15 bases lay between the germline ends. This CDR3 has 13 residues. CDR1 is SGHAT and CDR2 is FQNNGV in the germline V gene. Original handling: Between-group CDR3 differences, defined by clinicopathological status, yielded a distant-metastasis classifier for papillary thyroid cancer. TCRdb re-clonotyped the PCR reads via MiXCR. The V and J calls reflect TCRdb's pipeline rather than the authors' work. The data show some 16,000 clones, about 23% seen once. No treatment of any kind had been given to any patient before thyroid surgery.

The sequence was obtained from a female donor with papillary thyroid cancer or a benign thyroid nodule (not recorded which). Some clones in this sample may be carry-over from other donors' samples. Sequences were obtained from tumor tissue. The chain uses TRBV11-2 and TRBJ2-7; D is unresolved. The DNA for the CDR3 is TGTGCCAGCAGCCATTCGAGCGTGGGAGAGCAGTACTTC. It specifies CASSHSSVGEQYF. The whole variable domain, filled in from reference TRBV11-2 and TRBJ2-7, reads EAGVAQSPRYKIIEKRQSVAFWCNPISGHATLYWYQQILGQGPKLLIQFQNNGVVDDSQLPKDRFSAERLKGVDSTLKIQPAKLEDSAVYLCASSHSSVGEQYFGPGTRLTVT.